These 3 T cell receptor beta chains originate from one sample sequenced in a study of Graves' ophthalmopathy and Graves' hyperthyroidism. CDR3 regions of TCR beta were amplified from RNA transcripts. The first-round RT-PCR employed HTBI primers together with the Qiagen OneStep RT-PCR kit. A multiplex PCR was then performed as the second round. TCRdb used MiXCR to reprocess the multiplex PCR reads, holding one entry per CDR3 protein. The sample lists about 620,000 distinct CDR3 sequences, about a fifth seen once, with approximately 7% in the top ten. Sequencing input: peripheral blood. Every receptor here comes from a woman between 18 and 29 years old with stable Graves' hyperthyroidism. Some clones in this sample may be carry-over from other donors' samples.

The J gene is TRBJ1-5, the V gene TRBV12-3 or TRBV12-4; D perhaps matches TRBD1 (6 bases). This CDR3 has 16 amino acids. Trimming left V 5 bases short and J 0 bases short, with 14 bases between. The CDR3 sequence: CASSIRGGGSNQPQHF. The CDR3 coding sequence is TGTGCCAGCAGTATCAGAGGGGGAGGTAGCAATCAGCCCCAGCATTTT.

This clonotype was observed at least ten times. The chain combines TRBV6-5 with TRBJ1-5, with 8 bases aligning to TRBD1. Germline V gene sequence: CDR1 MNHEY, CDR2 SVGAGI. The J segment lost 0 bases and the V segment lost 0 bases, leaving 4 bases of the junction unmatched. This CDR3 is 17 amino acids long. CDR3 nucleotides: TGTGCCAGCAGTTACTCTACAGGGGGGCATAGCAATCAGCCCCAGCATTTT. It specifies CASSYSTGGHSNQPQHF.

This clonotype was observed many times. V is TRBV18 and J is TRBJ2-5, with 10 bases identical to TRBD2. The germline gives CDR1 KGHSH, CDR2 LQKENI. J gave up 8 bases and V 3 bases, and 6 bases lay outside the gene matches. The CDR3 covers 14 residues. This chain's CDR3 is CASSPGLAELTQYF. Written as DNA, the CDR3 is TGTGCCAGCTCACCTGGACTAGCGGAATTAACCCAGTACTTC.